The 28 T cell receptor beta chains in this list originate from one sample, sequenced in a study of identifying expanded T cells in peripheral blood. Assay used: immunoSEQ multiplex PCR; TCRdb lists only in-frame clones, some missing. The table lists 100,000 to 150,000 clones, about 86% of them singletons. The sequencing sample was made of blood. Receptor source: a person aged 18 to 69 in good health.

The chain employs TRBV4-3 and TRBJ1-6; D perhaps matches TRBD1 (5 bases). CDR1 LGHNA and CDR2 YSLEER come from the germline V gene. This CDR3 spans 15 amino acids. V was pared by 1 base and J by 7 bases, with 11 bases between. The CDR3 loop is CASSQVNEGNSPLHF. The CDR3 nucleotides are TGCGCCAGCAGCCAAGTCAATGAGGGGAATTCACCCCTCCACTTT.

The CDR3 sequence: CASSQVATSGYEQYF. The DNA for the CDR3 is TGCGCCAGCAGCCAAGTGGCGACTAGCGGCTACGAGCAGTACTTC. The chain couples TRBV4-1 to TRBJ2-7; 9 nucleotides align to TRBD2. CDR1 and CDR2 from the germline V gene are MGHRA and YSYEKL. V lost 1 base to trimming and J lost 3 bases; unmatched junction nucleotides: 4. CDR3 size: 15 residues.

V usage is TRBV11-3 and J usage is TRBJ2-7; weak D call: TRBD2 (6 bases). This CDR3 contains 14 residues. The V end lost 5 bases, the J end lost 6 bases, and 17 bases lay between the germline ends. Germline V gene data show CDR1 as SGHNT and CDR2 as YENEEA. The CDR3 DNA reads as TGTGCCAGCAGCGCGGGACCTTCACCCGGCGAGCAGTACTTC. Encoded protein: CASSAGPSPGEQYF.

Here the CDR3 reads CSGGGKASSYNEQFF. The CDR3 DNA follows: TGCAGCGGGGGGGGTAAGGCGTCCTCCTACAATGAGCAGTTCTTC. The gene calls are TRBV29-1 and TRBJ2-1; the match to TRBD2 covers 7 bases. This CDR3 region has 15 residues. The junction had 9 bases not matched to a gene; V was cut back by 7 bases and J by 0 bases. CDR1 SQVTM and CDR2 ANQGSEA come from the germline V gene.

This chain uses TRBV5-1 with TRBJ2-7; D might be TRBD1 (5 bases). V was shortened by 1 base and J by 0 bases, with 11 bases between the two germline ends. Germline values: CDR1 SGHRS, CDR2 YFSETQ. The CDR3 is made up of 15 amino acids. The CDR3 spells CASSLQTARSYEQYF. The CDR3 DNA follows: TGCGCCAGCAGCTTGCAGACAGCCCGCTCCTACGAGCAGTACTTC.

The gene calls are TRBV10-3 and TRBJ2-2; D gene unclear. Germline-derived CDR1 and CDR2 are ENHRY and SYGVKD. CDR3 length: 13 residues. V lost 7 bases to trimming and J lost 1 base, with 7 bases between them. Here the CDR3 reads CAIKSGNTGELFF. The CDR3 coding sequence is TGTGCCATCAAGTCAGGGAACACCGGGGAGCTGTTTTTT.

This clone showed up many times. The chain uses TRBV6-1 and TRBJ2-3; 15 bases map to TRBD2. J gave up 4 bases and V 3 bases, and 2 bases lay outside the gene matches. The CDR3 has 16 amino acids. Germline CDR1 MNHNS, CDR2 SASEGT. CDR3 coding DNA: TGTGCCAGCAGTGACGGACTAGCGGGAGGGGCAGATACGCAGTATTTT. Its protein is CASSDGLAGGADTQYF.

The chain is built from TRBV7-9 and TRBJ2-5, with 8 bases aligning to TRBD1. This CDR3 is 14 amino acids long. Germline CDR1 is SEHNR and CDR2 is FQNEAQ (reference sequence). The V and J ends lost 5 bases and 5 bases, in that order; junction bases with no gene match: 7. The CDR3 sequence: CASSLQGGLETQYF. The CDR3 DNA is TGTGCCAGCAGCCTACAGGGGGGACTGGAGACCCAGTACTTC.

The chain couples TRBV2 to TRBJ2-7; D possibly corresponds to TRBD1 (5 bases). V was pared by 6 bases and J by 5 bases, with 20 bases between. The CDR3 consists of 15 residues. In germline, CDR1 is SNHLY, CDR2 FYNNEI. Here the CDR3 DNA reads TGTGCCAGCAGGCTTGGATGGGGCTCAAGGGACGAGCAGTACTTC. Translated, it gives CASRLGWGSRDEQYF.

The chain joins TRBV6-5 to TRBJ2-7; 7 nucleotides line up with TRBD2. Germline V gene lookup returns CDR1 MNHEY and CDR2 SVGAGI. The CDR3 runs 14 residues. The J segment lost 2 bases and the V segment lost 0 bases, leaving 1 base of the junction unmatched. The CDR3 loop is CASSYSGGTYEQYF. The CDR3 nucleotides read TGTGCCAGCAGTTACTCCGGGGGGACCTACGAGCAGTACTTC.

The CDR3 DNA reads TGTGCCAGTCATCTACGGGGCTCGAACACTGAAGCTTTCTTT. As protein: CASHLRGSNTEAFF. V and J are TRBV28 and TRBJ1-1, with D possibly matching TRBD1 (5 bases). Germline values: CDR1 MDHEN, CDR2 SYDVKM. This CDR3 is 14 amino acids long. V gave up 9 bases and J gave up 1 base, with 15 bases separating them.

The chain employs TRBV7-2 and TRBJ1-3; the D is unclear. The CDR3 has 15 residues. V was pared by 5 bases and J by 0 bases, with 11 bases between. From germline, CDR1 is SGHTA and CDR2 FQGNSA. This CDR3 reads CASSRDRPSGNTIYF. CDR3 coding DNA: TGTGCCAGCAGCAGAGACCGACCCTCTGGAAACACCATATATTTT.

This chain links TRBV2 with TRBJ1-1; 7 bases are a match to TRBD1. In germline, CDR1 is SNHLY, CDR2 FYNNEI. The trim removed 5 bases at V and 8 bases at J, leaving 14 bases unmatched. The CDR3 loop spans 15 amino acids. The CDR3 nucleotides read TGTGCCAGCAGTTCCTTCCGGGACAGCCGTTTAGAAGCTTTCTTT. This gives the protein CASSSFRDSRLEAFF.

The chain uses TRBV28 and TRBJ2-7; D uncertain. V lost 6 bases to trimming and J lost 6 bases, with 9 bases between them. Germline V lookup: CDR1 MDHEN, CDR2 SYDVKM. The CDR3 runs 11 residues. CDR3: CASRRLGEQYF. CDR3 coding DNA: TGTGCCAGCAGGCGACTGGGCGAGCAGTACTTC.

This chain uses TRBV19 with TRBJ2-7, with 9 bases lining up with TRBD1. The germline CDR1 and CDR2 sequences are LNHDA and SQIVND (reference sequence). V lost 6 bases, J lost 0 bases, and 9 bases stayed unmatched. This CDR3 is built from 16 residues. The CDR3 reads CASRYTGTGSSYEQYF. CDR3 nucleotide sequence: TGTGCCAGTAGATATACCGGGACAGGGAGCTCCTACGAGCAGTACTTC.

The gene calls are TRBV23-1 and TRBJ2-3; D possibly corresponds to TRBD1 (6 bases). TRBV23-1 is an ORF; its function is uncertain. The CDR3 is 15 residues long. With 9 bases removed from V and 1 base from J, the gap between germline ends came to 17 bases. The CDR3 sequence: CARNSPGHRTDTQYF. The CDR3 DNA sequence: TGCGCCAGAAACAGCCCGGGACACCGCACAGATACGCAGTATTTT.

V gene TRBV2 combines with J gene TRBJ2-2; tentative D call: TRBD1 (6 bases). This CDR3 spans 15 amino acids. V shed 6 bases and J shed 4 bases, with 15 bases lying between them. The V gene's germline CDR1 is SNHLY and CDR2 FYNNEI. CDR3 nucleotide sequence: TGTGCCAGCAGGATTACCGGGACAAGCACCGGGGAGCTGTTTTTT. Protein product: CASRITGTSTGELFF.

This clone was detected only once. The CDR3: CASRAGGSKLFF. In DNA, the CDR3 is TGTGCCAGCAGGGCGGGGGGAAGCAAACTGTTTTTT. The gene calls are TRBV6-1 and TRBJ1-4, with D maybe TRBD1 (5 bases). Germline V gene sequence: CDR1 MNHNS, CDR2 SASEGT. The CDR3 length is 12 residues. Trimming left V 6 bases short and J 11 bases short, with 13 bases between.

J is TRBJ1-5 and V is TRBV18; D call uncertain. Germline V gives CDR1 KGHSH, CDR2 LQKENI. CDR3 length: 13 amino acids. Between the trimmed V and J ends, which lost 3 bases and 5 bases, there was a span of 8 bases. CDR3 nucleotides: TGTGCCAGCTCACCCCTTAGTGATCAGCCCCAGCATTTT. Protein: CASSPLSDQPQHF.

The chain has TRBV7-7 and TRBJ2-1, with D tentatively TRBD1 or TRBD2 (6 bases each). V shed 1 base and J shed 5 bases, with 12 bases lying between them. Germline CDR1 SSHAT, CDR2 FNYEAQ (reference sequence). CDR3 length: 15 residues. This CDR3 is CASSLDRDFHNEQFF. The CDR3 region has the DNA TGTGCCAGCAGCTTAGACAGGGACTTTCACAATGAGCAGTTCTTC.

The CDR3 region has the DNA TGTGCCAGCAGCCCAATGGAGAACACTGAAGCTTTCTTT. Its protein is CASSPMENTEAFF. The chain employs TRBV7-3 and TRBJ1-1; D uncertain. The germline gives CDR1 SGHTA, CDR2 FQGTGA. The V and J ends lost 5 bases and 1 base respectively, with 8 bases between them. CDR3 size: 13 residues. Using reference TRBV7-3 and TRBJ1-1 for the parts outside the CDR3, the full variable domain is GAGVSQTPSNKVTEKGKYVELRCDPISGHTALYWYRQSLGQGPEFLIYFQGTGAADDSGLPNDRFFAVRPEGSVSTLKIQRTERGDSAVYLCASSPMENTEAFFGQGTRLTVV.

The rearrangement uses TRBV28 and TRBJ1-5; 7 nucleotides match TRBD1. The CDR3 runs 17 residues. The junction had 8 bases not matched to a gene; V was cut back by 2 bases and J by 1 base. CDR1 is MDHEN and CDR2 is SYDVKM in the germline V gene. The CDR3 reads CASSLGGATGSNQPQHF. As DNA, the CDR3 is TGTGCCAGCAGTTTAGGAGGGGCGACAGGGAGCAATCAGCCCCAGCATTTT.

The J gene is TRBJ2-2, the V gene TRBV5-1; 7 nucleotides match TRBD2. The CDR3 consists of 16 residues. Germline lookup yields CDR1 SGHRS and CDR2 YFSETQ. Trimming at V came to 2 bases and at J to 2 bases, leaving 6 bases not matched to a gene. The CDR3 protein is CASSFLLAPNTGELFF. DNA for the CDR3: TGCGCCAGCAGCTTCTTACTAGCGCCTAACACCGGGGAGCTGTTTTTT.

The V and J genes are TRBV7-9 and TRBJ2-7; the match to TRBD1 covers 9 bases. Losses at the gene ends were 3 bases for V and 2 bases for J; bases not matched to a gene: 5. This CDR3 has 15 amino acids. Germline assignment: CDR1 SEHNR and CDR2 FQNEAQ (reference sequence). The CDR3 DNA is TGTGCCAGCAGCTTCCGGACAGGGGAGGCCTACGAGCAGTACTTC. Protein: CASSFRTGEAYEQYF.

This rearrangement joins TRBV7-8 to TRBJ2-7, with D uncertain. V lost 2 bases and J 2 bases, leaving 10 bases between the germline ends. CDR3 length: 14 residues. Per germline, CDR1 SGHVS and CDR2 FQNEAQ. The CDR3 loop reads CASSLRTVTYEQYF. As DNA, the CDR3 is TGTGCCAGCAGCTTAAGGACGGTTACCTACGAGCAGTACTTC.

This clone occurred once. The J gene is TRBJ2-1, the V gene TRBV5-1; 8 positions match TRBD1. Germline loops: CDR1 SGHRS, CDR2 YFSETQ. V dropped 5 bases and J dropped 0; count of bases not matched to a gene: 4. The CDR3 runs to 15 residues. CDR3 residues: CASRTTGDSYNEQFF. CDR3 nucleotides: TGCGCCAGCAGAACGACAGGGGACTCCTACAATGAGCAGTTCTTC. Together with reference TRBV5-1 and TRBJ2-1, the CDR3 gives the full variable domain: KAGVTQTPRYLIKTRGQQVTLSCSPISGHRSVSWYQQTPGQGLQFLFEYFSETQRNKGNFPGRFSGRQFSNSRSEMNVSTLELGDSALYLCASRTTGDSYNEQFFGPGTRLTVL.

The chain recombines TRBV6-6 with TRBJ2-1, with D possibly being TRBD1 or TRBD2 (5 bases each). This CDR3 contains 16 residues. Germline V gene data show CDR1 as MNHNY and CDR2 as SVGAGI (reference sequence). The ends were cut back, 2 bases at V and 9 bases at J, with 20 bases in the middle. CDR3 DNA: TGTGCCAGCAGTTACCCCAACACTCAGGGCGGAGGTGAGCAGTTCTTC. It translates to CASSYPNTQGGGEQFF.

The chain couples TRBV14 to TRBJ2-3, with D unresolved. The germline V gene has CDR1 SGHDN and CDR2 FVKESK. With 0 bases removed from V and 6 bases from J, the gap between germline ends came to 7 bases. The length of the CDR3 is 13 residues. CDR3 in amino acids: CASSQDPGDTQYF. The CDR3 bases are TGTGCCAGCAGCCAAGATCCTGGGGATACGCAGTATTTT.